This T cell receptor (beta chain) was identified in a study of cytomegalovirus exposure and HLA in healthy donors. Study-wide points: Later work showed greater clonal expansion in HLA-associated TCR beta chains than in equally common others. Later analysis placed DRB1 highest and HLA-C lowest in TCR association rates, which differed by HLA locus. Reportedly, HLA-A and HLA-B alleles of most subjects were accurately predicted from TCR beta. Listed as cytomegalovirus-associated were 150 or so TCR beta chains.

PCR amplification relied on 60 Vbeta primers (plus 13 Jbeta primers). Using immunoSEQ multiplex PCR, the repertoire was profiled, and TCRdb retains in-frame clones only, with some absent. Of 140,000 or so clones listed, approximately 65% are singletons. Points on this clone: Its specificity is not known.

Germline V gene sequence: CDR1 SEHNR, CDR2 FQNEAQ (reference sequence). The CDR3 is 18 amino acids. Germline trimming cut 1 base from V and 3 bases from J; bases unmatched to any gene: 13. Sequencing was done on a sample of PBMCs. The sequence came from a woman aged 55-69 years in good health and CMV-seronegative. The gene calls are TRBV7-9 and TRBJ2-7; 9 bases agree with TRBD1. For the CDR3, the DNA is TGTGCCAGCAGCTTAGTTGTTGGGGCCGGGACAGGGCTCTACGAGCAGTACTTC. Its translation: CASSLVVGAGTGLYEQYF. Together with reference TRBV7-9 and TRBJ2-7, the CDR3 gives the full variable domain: DTGVSQNPRHKITKRGQNVTFRCDPISEHNRLYWYRQTLGQGPEFLTYFQNEAQLEKSRLLSDRFSAERPKGSFSTLEIQRTEQGDSAMYLCASSLVVGAGTGLYEQYFGPGTRLTVT.